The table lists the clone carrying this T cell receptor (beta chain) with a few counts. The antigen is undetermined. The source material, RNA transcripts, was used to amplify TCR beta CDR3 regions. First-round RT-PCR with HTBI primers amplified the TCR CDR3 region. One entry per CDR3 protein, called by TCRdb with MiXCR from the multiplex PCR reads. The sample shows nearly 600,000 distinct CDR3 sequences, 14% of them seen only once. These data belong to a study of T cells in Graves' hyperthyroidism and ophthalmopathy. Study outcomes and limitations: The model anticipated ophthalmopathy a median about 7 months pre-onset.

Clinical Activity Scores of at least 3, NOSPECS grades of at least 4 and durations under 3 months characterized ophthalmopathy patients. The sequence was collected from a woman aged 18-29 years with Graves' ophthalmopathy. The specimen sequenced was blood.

CDR3 amino acids: CASSQVPVRVGETQYF. CDR3 nucleotides: TGCGCCAGCAGCCAAGTTCCAGTACGAGTCGGAGAGACCCAGTACTTC. The rearrangement joins TRBV4-3 to TRBJ2-5, with D hard to call. Trimming took off 1 base at V and 4 bases at J, with 16 bases between the two ends. The CDR3 sequence is 16 residues long. Germline V lookup: CDR1 LGHNA, CDR2 YSLEER.